This TCR beta chain was recovered during a study of yellow fever vaccine responses in identical twins. Whole-study findings and limits: Twin vaccine T cell responses reportedly seemed partly convergent, partly personalized.

A word on this clonotype: The antigen remains undetermined.

This CDR3 is built from 14 residues. J was trimmed by 6 bases and V by 5 bases; bases with no gene match: 6. Germline CDR1 LGHDT, CDR2 YNNKEL (reference sequence). TCRdb re-derived calls from the RT-PCR reads in MiXCR, one entry per CDR3 protein. This table holds roughly 10,000 distinct CDR3 sequences, over 80% found once. Sequencing used T cells from blood (PBMCs), unsorted or a sorted subset (not recorded which), obtained before or after yellow fever vaccination (not recorded which). The chain couples TRBV3-1 to TRBJ2-1, with TRBD2 identical over 8 bases. The TCR originated in a woman younger than 35 who received the yellow fever vaccine. CDR3: CASSVSGTSNEQFF. The CDR3 nucleotides read TGTGCCAGCAGCGTTTCCGGGACTAGCAATGAGCAGTTCTTC.